Sequencing of this T cell receptor (beta chain) was carried out in a study of blood T cell repertoires in COVID-19. This clone was counted a single time. This CDR3 is 14 amino acids long. Germline CDR1 MNHEY, CDR2 SMNVEV (reference sequence). The V end lost 5 bases, the J end lost 10 bases, and 20 bases lay between the germline ends. Sequencing was performed with immunoSEQ multiplex PCR; in TCRdb, only in-frame clones are kept and a portion is missing. Of some 150,000 clones in the sample, more than 70% were seen once. Sequencing used PBMCs or T cells enriched from blood (not recorded which). The receptor was isolated from a woman aged 45 to 65 in a cohort exposed to, infected with or recovered from COVID-19 (not recorded which). This sequence joins TRBV27 and TRBJ2-5; tentative D call: TRBD2 (6 bases). CDR3 nucleotides: TGTGCCAGCAGTGTCACCCCCGGGAGCTCAATCCAGTACTTC. Its translation is CASSVTPGSSIQYF.